These 21 T cell receptor beta chains were sequenced from one sample in a study of T cell responses to AZD1222 COVID-19 vaccine. Assay used: immunoSEQ multiplex PCR; TCRdb lists only in-frame clones, some missing. The sample yields around 140,000 clones, 80% to 95% seen once. The sequencing here drew on peripheral blood, taken on day 0 of AZD1222 vaccination. The source of these receptors is an adult in good health.

V and J are TRBV11-2 and TRBJ1-1; 10 nucleotides line up with TRBD1. Germline CDR1 reads SGHAT; CDR2 reads FQNNGV. The CDR3 spans 15 residues. The ends lost 4 bases at V and 4 bases at J; junction bases unmatched: 6. CDR3 loop: CASSSPGQGSTEAFF. Here the CDR3 DNA reads TGTGCCAGCAGCTCACCGGGACAGGGGTCCACTGAAGCTTTCTTT. Complete variable domain (other parts from reference TRBV11-2 and TRBJ1-1): EAGVAQSPRYKIIEKRQSVAFWCNPISGHATLYWYQQILGQGPKLLIQFQNNGVVDDSQLPKDRFSAERLKGVDSTLKIQPAKLEDSAVYLCASSSPGQGSTEAFFGQGTRLTVV.

V and J are TRBV5-1 and TRBJ1-1; D not certain. The germline V gene has CDR1 SGHRS and CDR2 YFSETQ. This CDR3 region has 13 residues. Trimming shortened V by 0 bases and J by 9 bases, and 12 bases separated the two germline ends. CDR3 coding DNA: TGCGCCAGCAGCTTGGAGGTCGACCTACAAGCTTTCTTT. It is translated as CASSLEVDLQAFF.

The V gene is TRBV9, the J gene TRBJ2-1, with 7 bases matching TRBD2. Germline V gene lookup returns CDR1 SGDLS and CDR2 YYNGEE. V gave up 0 bases and J gave up 9 bases; unmatched junction bases: 3. The CDR3 loop spans 13 amino acids. The CDR3 region has the DNA TGTGCCAGCAGCGTAGGGCGGGGGACTGAGCAGTTCTTC. Translation: CASSVGRGTEQFF.

The sample holds one count of this clone. The V gene is TRBV7-9, the J gene TRBJ1-2; D is uncertain. The CDR3 is 14 amino acids. Trimming left V 1 base short and J 2 bases short, with 8 bases between. The germline CDR1 and CDR2 sequences are SEHNR and FQNEAQ (reference sequence). The CDR3 here is CASSLDALNYGYTF. CDR3 sequence (DNA): TGTGCCAGCAGCTTAGACGCACTCAACTATGGCTACACCTTC. Together with reference TRBV7-9 and TRBJ1-2, the CDR3 gives the full variable domain: DTGVSQNPRHKITKRGQNVTFRCDPISEHNRLYWYRQTLGQGPEFLTYFQNEAQLEKSRLLSDRFSAERPKGSFSTLEIQRTEQGDSAMYLCASSLDALNYGYTFGSGTRLTVV.

CDR3 DNA sequence: TGTGCCAGTATCGCATGGGGGTCCTCCTACAATGAGCAGTTCTTC. Its protein product is CASIAWGSSYNEQFF. The chain recombines TRBV19 with TRBJ2-1, with D possibly called TRBD1 or TRBD2 (5 bases each). The CDR3 is 15 residues long. Germline CDR1 reads LNHDA; CDR2 reads SQIVND (reference sequence). V lost 7 bases and J lost 0, with 13 bases in between.

This chain uses TRBV5-1 with TRBJ2-1, with TRBD2 matching over 15 bases. The CDR3 extends over 14 amino acids. With V trimmed by 9 bases and J by 10 bases, 8 bases remained unmatched. Germline V lookup: CDR1 SGHRS, CDR2 YFSETQ. This CDR3 reads CATSGLAGGWEQFF. CDR3 bases: TGCGCCACCTCAGGACTAGCGGGAGGGTGGGAGCAGTTCTTC.

The chain is built from TRBV2 and TRBJ1-1; D unclear. Trimming cost V 4 bases and J 0 bases, with 9 bases left between them. This CDR3 is built from 14 residues. Germline lookup yields CDR1 SNHLY and CDR2 FYNNEI. The DNA of the CDR3 is TGTGCCAGCAGTGGTGACGGGCTGAACACTGAAGCTTTCTTT. Translating gives CASSGDGLNTEAFF. Looking up the rest from reference TRBV2 and TRBJ1-1 gives the full variable domain: EPEVTQTPSHQVTQMGQEVILRCVPISNHLYFYWYRQILGQKVEFLVSFYNNEISEKSEIFDDQFSVERPDGSNFTLKIRSTKLEDSAMYFCASSGDGLNTEAFFGQGTRLTVV.

The J gene is TRBJ2-2, the V gene TRBV5-1; TRBD1 is a possible D gene (6 bases). CDR1 is SGHRS and CDR2 is YFSETQ in the germline V gene. The CDR3 covers 18 residues. V lost 4 bases, J lost 1 base, and 20 bases lay in between. The CDR3 nucleotides are TGCGCCAGCAGCCCCCTGGGGGCTGCCCCTCTGAACACCGGGGAGCTGTTTTTT. It is translated as CASSPLGAAPLNTGELFF.

In this sample, this clone turned up a few times. The CDR3 region is CATQTGSAEKLFF. CDR3 DNA: TGTGCCACCCAGACAGGGTCGGCCGAAAAACTGTTTTTT. This sequence joins TRBV6-5 and TRBJ1-4, with 7 bases lining up with TRBD1. Germline CDR1 MNHEY, CDR2 SVGAGI. CDR3 length: 13 amino acids. V gave up 10 bases and J gave up 8 bases; unmatched junction bases: 10.

This rearrangement joins TRBV19 to TRBJ1-2; D unclear. CDR1 LNHDA and CDR2 SQIVND come from the germline V gene (reference sequence). There are 12 residues in the CDR3. Trimming cost V 3 bases and J 3 bases, with 5 bases left between them. CDR3 sequence reads: CASSMRDYGYTF. CDR3 DNA sequence: TGTGCCAGTAGTATGCGGGACTATGGCTACACCTTC.

The gene calls are TRBV7-3 and TRBJ2-7, with a tentative D call TRBD2 (6 bases). V was pared by 4 bases and J by 0 bases, with 10 bases between. Germline CDR1 reads SGHTA; CDR2 reads FQGTGA. CDR3 length equals 14 residues. The CDR3 region is CASSYLAISYEQYF. The CDR3 coding sequence is TGTGCCAGCAGCTACCTAGCGATCTCCTACGAGCAGTACTTC.

The rearrangement links TRBV11-3 to TRBJ2-3; 15 bases line up with TRBD2. V lost 5 bases to trimming and J lost 6 bases; unmatched junction nucleotides: 9. The germline V gene has CDR1 SGHNT and CDR2 YENEEA. CDR3 length: 17 residues. DNA for the CDR3: TGTGCCAGCAGCCTTCGAGGAGGGACTAGCGGGAGGGATACGCAGTATTTT. As protein: CASSLRGGTSGRDTQYF.

This clone was seen a handful of times. The chain has TRBV2 and TRBJ2-2; 10 bases are shared with TRBD2. The V gene end was trimmed by 3 bases and the J gene end by 0 bases; junction bases not matched to a gene: 7. Germline CDR1 reads SNHLY; CDR2 reads FYNNEI. This CDR3 comprises 18 residues. CDR3 residues: CASSDARLAGSNTGELFF. The CDR3 DNA is TGTGCCAGCAGTGACGCCCGACTAGCGGGCTCGAACACCGGGGAGCTGTTTTTT.

The chain has TRBV5-1 and TRBJ2-2; 8 nucleotides line up with TRBD2. The trim removed 4 bases at V and 4 bases at J, leaving 3 bases unmatched. The V gene's germline CDR1 is SGHRS and CDR2 YFSETQ. This CDR3 comprises 14 residues. The CDR3 nucleotides read TGCGCCAGCAGCCGGGAGGGCCCCACCGGGGAGCTGTTTTTT. As protein: CASSREGPTGELFF.

The chain's CDR3 is CASSLSGTASSGANVLTF. The CDR3 DNA sequence: TGCGCCAGCAGCCTCTCCGGGACAGCGAGCTCTGGGGCCAACGTCCTGACTTTC. The rearrangement uses TRBV5-1 and TRBJ2-6, with 7 bases matching TRBD1. The CDR3 has 18 residues. V was pared by 4 bases and J by 0 bases, with 10 bases of the junction left unmatched. Germline CDR1 reads SGHRS; CDR2 reads YFSETQ.

This sequence joins TRBV18 and TRBJ1-1; D perhaps matches TRBD1 (6 bases). The CDR3 consists of 12 residues. Trimming shortened V by 6 bases and J by 8 bases, and 13 bases separated the two germline ends. Germline V gene sequence: CDR1 KGHSH, CDR2 LQKENI. The CDR3 nucleotides are TGTGCCAGCTCGCTGGACAGTTACGAAGCTTTCTTT. This codes for CASSLDSYEAFF.

The chain is built from TRBV5-1 and TRBJ2-2; D is unclear. The germline CDR1 and CDR2 sequences are SGHRS and YFSETQ. The V and J ends lost 6 bases and 4 bases respectively, with 13 bases between them. The CDR3 runs to 14 residues. The CDR3 is CASIGLSGTGELFF. The CDR3 DNA is TGCGCCAGCATCGGATTGTCTGGCACCGGGGAGCTGTTTTTT.

This chain uses TRBV27 with TRBJ2-1; D is possibly TRBD2 (5 bases). Trimming left V 1 base short and J 2 bases short, with 12 bases between. The CDR3 length is 16 residues. Germline CDR1 MNHEY, CDR2 SMNVEV (reference sequence). The CDR3 DNA sequence: TGTGCCAGCAGTTTATTGGGCGGGTCAGCCTACAATGAGCAGTTCTTC. Protein product: CASSLLGGSAYNEQFF.

The chain combines TRBV28 with TRBJ1-2, with 9 bases aligning to TRBD1. Per the germline V gene, CDR1 is MDHEN and CDR2 is SYDVKM. The CDR3 runs to 14 residues. The junction had 10 bases not matched to a gene; V was cut back by 6 bases and J by 8 bases. The CDR3 loop reads CASRTGGHADGYTF. CDR3 nucleotide sequence: TGTGCCAGCAGAACAGGGGGCCACGCTGACGGCTACACCTTC.

V gene TRBV11-2 combines with J gene TRBJ2-1, with a weak D call TRBD1 (6 bases). Germline V gene lookup returns CDR1 SGHAT and CDR2 FQNNGV. The CDR3 is made up of 13 amino acids. V lost 0 bases to trimming and J lost 9 bases, with 9 bases between them. Here the CDR3 reads CASSLETGSEQFF. CDR3 nucleotides: TGTGCCAGCAGCTTAGAGACAGGTAGTGAGCAGTTCTTC.

This clone was seen just once. This CDR3 reads CASSWGGGYISHQHF. In DNA, the CDR3 is TGTGCCAGCAGTTGGGGCGGGGGCTATATCAGCCACCAGCATTTT. J is TRBJ1-5 and V is TRBV27; a weak D match, TRBD1 (6 bases). The germline gives CDR1 MNHEY, CDR2 SMNVEV (reference sequence). The CDR3 contains 15 residues. Trimming removed 4 bases at V and 12 bases at J, with 22 bases between.